This T cell receptor beta chain was sequenced in a study of blood T cells in healthy people across ages. Germline CDR1 SGHTA, CDR2 FQGNSA. V was pared by 3 bases and J by 6 bases, with 8 bases between. This CDR3 has 12 amino acids. This clonotype turned up a few times. Next came a second PCR, run for about 7 to 12 cycles, which used a sample-barcoded 5' primer along with a J-beta primer mix. Each cDNA molecule was tagged by a template-switch adaptor that had 12 random nucleotides. Using its own MiXCR run on the 5' RACE reads, TCRdb lists one record per CDR3 protein. The sample lists hundreds of thousands of distinct CDR3 sequences, around 25% occurring once. The same data also contributed to another study, on T cells of mothers and their children. From that second work: Maternal samples each gave over 9.5 million TCR beta CDR3 reads, and child samples several million each.

The genes are TRBV7-2 and TRBJ2-5; D is possibly TRBD2 (5 bases). This receptor was identified in a boy between 10 and 17 years old in good health. Input material: blood. This CDR3 reads CASSFLAQTQYF. In nucleotides, the CDR3 is TGTGCCAGCAGCTTTTTAGCGCAGACCCAGTACTTC.